This T cell receptor beta chain appears in the sequencing data of a study of T cell changes during pregnancy in multiple sclerosis (dated by TCRdb to about 2019). Looking at the study overall: The study looked at changes in the T cell repertoire across pregnancy in women with multiple sclerosis.

As for this clone: The antigen this receptor binds is unknown. Per-base quality was not reported, and no clone a single base away is much larger than it.

To prepare the library, the immunoSEQ multiplex PCR assay was applied. TCRdb retrieved this table from immuneACCESS and kept in-frame rearrangements only. Not all clones are present; in checked studies, unresolved V genes account for under half, and no reason is known for the remainder. The sample yields 55,000 or so clones; around 93% were counted once. The ten largest make up 0.64% of the sample. The CDR3 goes from the cysteine to the phenylalanine over 16 residues. The read is trimmed to its CDR3 DNA, 48 bases read in frame from base 1. In the germline V gene, CDR1 corresponds to KGHSH and CDR2 to LQKENI. At the junction V is shortened by 4 bases and J by 5 bases; bases outside the gene matches: 6.

The sequence derives from a female donor with multiple sclerosis, enrolled in a pregnancy study. This sequence uses TRBV18 and TRBJ1-4; 11 bases in the junction line up with TRBD1. Sequencing was performed on CD4+ T cells from peripheral blood mononuclear cells, taken after pregnancy. The nucleotide sequence is given as TGTGCCAGCTCACTTCCCCGGGACAGGGGGAATGAAAAACTGTTTTTT. Translated, it reads CASSLPRDRGNEKLFF.